Listed here are 32 T cell receptor beta chains from one sample, sequenced in a study of blood T cell repertoires in COVID-19. Assay used: immunoSEQ multiplex PCR; TCRdb lists only in-frame clones, some missing. The sample lists roughly 170,000 clones, about 79% seen once, with roughly 25% in the top ten. Sequencing was performed on peripheral blood. These receptors were obtained from a woman between 65 and 79 years old with acute or convalescent COVID-19.

In this sample, this clone turned up a few times. The chain uses TRBV20-1 and TRBJ2-7; D perhaps matches TRBD2 (6 bases). V was trimmed by 3 bases and J by 3 bases, leaving 18 bases between them. The CDR3 runs to 15 residues. Germline V gene lookup returns CDR1 DFQATT and CDR2 SNEGSKA (reference sequence). The CDR3 DNA reads TGCAGTGCTAGTGGGGCGGGATCTTCGGTCTACGAGCAGTACTTC. This codes for CSASGAGSSVYEQYF.

The CDR3 sequence: CASSALVVPNTEAFF. CDR3 DNA: TGTGCCAGCTCAGCCTTAGTTGTCCCGAACACTGAAGCTTTCTTT. The V gene is TRBV18, the J gene TRBJ1-1; D uncertain. Germline V lookup: CDR1 KGHSH, CDR2 LQKENI. Trimming left V 5 bases short and J 1 base short, with 14 bases between. The CDR3 loop spans 15 amino acids.

J is TRBJ2-7 and V is TRBV7-8; perhaps TRBD2 as D (5 bases). V shed 1 base and J shed 2 bases, with 18 bases lying between them. The CDR3 contains 17 residues. The V gene's germline CDR1 is SGHVS and CDR2 FQNEAQ. The CDR3 DNA follows: TGTGCCAGCAGCTTAGACTCTAACAGACTAATACCCTACGAGCAGTACTTC. Protein product: CASSLDSNRLIPYEQYF.

Written as DNA, the CDR3 is TGTGCCATCAGTGTTCTGGCCAGGGACTACTATGGCTACACCTTC. Translated, it gives CAISVLARDYYGYTF. The chain uses TRBV10-3 and TRBJ1-2, with a weak D call TRBD1 (5 bases). This CDR3 has 15 residues. With 4 bases removed from V and 3 bases from J, the gap between germline ends came to 15 bases. Germline assignment: CDR1 ENHRY and CDR2 SYGVKD.

The chain joins TRBV3-1 (or the pseudogene TRBV3-2) to TRBJ1-6; tentative D call: TRBD1 (6 bases). Per the germline V gene, CDR1 is LGHDT and CDR2 is YNNKEL (reference sequence). The CDR3 runs to 13 residues. V lost 1 base and J lost 9, with 7 bases in between. Here the CDR3 reads CASSQGRGSPLHF. The CDR3 DNA is TGTGCCAGCAGCCAAGGCAGGGGTTCACCCCTCCACTTT.

V and J are TRBV6-1 and TRBJ2-2; 7 bases are shared with TRBD2. The V segment lost 0 bases and the J segment 5 bases; nucleotides outside the gene matches: 3. Germline V gene data show CDR1 as MNHNS and CDR2 as SASEGT. The CDR3 consists of 15 residues. The CDR3 DNA reads TGTGCCAGCAGTGAAGCCGCGGGAGTGACCGGGGAGCTGTTTTTT. This encodes CASSEAAGVTGELFF.

This chain links TRBV7-9 with TRBJ1-3; D ambiguous. The V gene's germline CDR1 is SEHNR and CDR2 FQNEAQ (reference sequence). The CDR3 consists of 15 residues. V lost 5 bases and J 4 bases, leaving 15 bases between the germline ends. The CDR3, as DNA: TGTGCCAGCAGCCAATACCGGAGGGAGGGAAACACCATATATTTT. Its translation: CASSQYRREGNTIYF.

The chain uses TRBV29-1 and TRBJ1-1, with D possibly matching TRBD1 (6 bases). V was clipped by 7 bases and J by 2 bases, with 14 bases between them. Germline V gives CDR1 SQVTM, CDR2 ANQGSEA. The CDR3 has 13 amino acids. CDR3 nucleotide sequence: TGCAGCGCACAACCGGACAGTAACACTGAAGCTTTCTTT. This gives the protein CSAQPDSNTEAFF.

The V call is TRBV19, the J call TRBJ1-5; 11 bases agree with TRBD1. This CDR3 spans 15 amino acids. In germline, CDR1 is LNHDA, CDR2 SQIVND (reference sequence). J lost 6 bases, V lost 6 bases, and 7 bases had no gene match. CDR3 DNA sequence: TGTGCCAGTAGCTTGGACAGGGGGCCCAGTCAGCCCCAGCATTTT. Translated: CASSLDRGPSQPQHF. Using reference TRBV19 and TRBJ1-5 for the parts outside the CDR3, the full variable domain is DGGITQSPKYLFRKEGQNVTLSCEQNLNHDAMYWYRQDPGQGLRLIYYSQIVNDFQKGDIAEGYSVSREKKESFPLTVTSAQKNPTAFYLCASSLDRGPSQPQHFGDGTRLSIL.

The rearrangement links TRBV6-2 or TRBV6-3 to TRBJ2-2, with TRBD2 matching over 7 bases. The CDR3 extends over 17 amino acids. Germline V gene sequence: CDR1 MNHEY, CDR2 SVGEGT. The J segment lost 0 bases and the V segment lost 1 base, leaving 5 bases of the junction unmatched. The CDR3 protein is CASSYFGGGTNTGELFF. CDR3 nucleotide sequence: TGTGCCAGCAGTTACTTCGGGGGAGGGACGAACACCGGGGAGCTGTTTTTT.

V gene TRBV29-1 combines with J gene TRBJ2-3; possible D gene TRBD2, 5 bases. Germline lookup yields CDR1 SQVTM and CDR2 ANQGSEA. V shed 6 bases and J shed 6 bases, with 19 bases lying between them. The CDR3 has 14 residues. The CDR3, as DNA: TGCAGCGTCCGAAACCGTCAATCGGGGGATACGCAGTATTTT. Translating it yields CSVRNRQSGDTQYF.

The chain is built from TRBV19 and TRBJ1-2; a possible D gene is TRBD1 (6 bases). CDR1 and CDR2 from the germline V gene are LNHDA and SQIVND (reference sequence). V lost 9 bases and J lost 4, with 21 bases in between. This CDR3 region has 15 residues. CDR3 in DNA: TGTGCCAGCGATTATGGGGGCTCCTTAAGCTATGGCTACACCTTC. It codes for CASDYGGSLSYGYTF.

This clone was detected only a few times. In DNA form, the CDR3 reads TGTGCCAGCAGTTACTCCCGGGTTCAAGAGACCCAGTACTTC. It is translated as CASSYSRVQETQYF. The chain uses TRBV6-5 and TRBJ2-5, with D unresolved. V lost 0 bases and J 2 bases, leaving 7 bases between the germline ends. CDR1 and CDR2 from the germline V gene are MNHEY and SVGAGI. The CDR3 length is 14 residues.

The chain carries TRBV27 and TRBJ2-7; 12 bases agree with TRBD2. The J segment lost 0 bases and the V segment lost 6 bases, leaving 9 bases of the junction unmatched. The CDR3 is 17 residues long. Germline-derived CDR1 and CDR2 are MNHEY and SMNVEV (reference sequence). The CDR3 coding sequence is TGTGCCAGCAGGACTAGCGGGGGAGTTAAGATCTCCTACGAGCAGTACTTC. It specifies CASRTSGGVKISYEQYF.

The chain's CDR3 is CASSIMRGELFF. The CDR3 coding sequence is TGTGCCAGTAGTATAATGAGAGGGGAGCTGTTTTTT. The chain employs TRBV19 and TRBJ2-2, with unresolved D. V lost 2 bases and J 8 bases, leaving 6 bases between the germline ends. Germline CDR1 and CDR2: LNHDA and SQIVND (reference sequence). The CDR3 runs to 12 residues.

CDR3: CASSYSGESDTQYF. The CDR3 bases are TGTGCCAGCAGTTACAGCGGGGAGAGTGATACGCAGTATTTT. The V and J genes are TRBV6-5 and TRBJ2-3, with 7 bases aligning to TRBD2. Trimming took 2 bases from V and 6 from J; bases not matched to a gene: 5. The CDR3 spans 14 residues. CDR1 is MNHEY and CDR2 is SVGAGI in the germline V gene.

The chain joins TRBV20-1 to TRBJ1-6, with TRBD1 as a possible D gene (6 bases). Germline V lookup: CDR1 DFQATT, CDR2 SNEGSKA (reference sequence). Trimming took 3 bases from V and 4 from J, leaving 13 bases between them. The CDR3 is 15 amino acids. CDR3 DNA: TGCAGTGCTAGTCCTGGGGGACAATATAATTCACCCCTCCACTTT. It is translated as CSASPGGQYNSPLHF.

In its sample, this clone was seen once. The chain joins TRBV4-2 to TRBJ2-1; TRBD2 matches at 13 bases. Germline V gene data show CDR1 as LGHNA and CDR2 as YNFKEQ. The trim removed 6 bases at V and 8 bases at J, leaving 10 bases unmatched. The length of the CDR3 is 16 residues. The DNA for the CDR3 is TGTGCCAGCAGTTCCAGGACTAGCGGGAGTATCGATGAGCAGTTCTTC. Translation gives CASSSRTSGSIDEQFF.

This chain uses TRBV5-4 with TRBJ2-3, with 11 bases matching TRBD2. CDR1 is SGHNT, CDR2 YYREEE, per germline (reference sequence). This CDR3 has 15 amino acids. V lost 5 bases to trimming and J lost 2 bases; unmatched junction nucleotides: 4. The CDR3 protein is CASSWTSGFTDTQYF. The DNA for the CDR3 is TGTGCCAGCAGTTGGACTAGCGGGTTCACAGATACGCAGTATTTT.

The rearrangement links TRBV20-1 to TRBJ2-1; D is undetermined. This CDR3 spans 11 amino acids. Trimming left V 1 base short and J 8 bases short, with 6 bases between. Germline V gene data show CDR1 as DFQATT and CDR2 as SNEGSKA (reference sequence). The CDR3 spells CSARVSYEQFF. In DNA form, the CDR3 reads TGCAGTGCTAGAGTATCCTATGAGCAGTTCTTC.

This rearrangement joins TRBV5-1 to TRBJ2-1, with 7 nucleotides matching TRBD2. CDR3 length: 16 residues. CDR1 is SGHRS and CDR2 is YFSETQ in the germline V gene. Germline trimming cut 3 bases from V and 2 bases from J; bases unmatched to any gene: 8. CDR3 amino acids: CASSWGGRTAYNEQFF. The CDR3 DNA reads TGCGCCAGCAGCTGGGGCGGGAGAACCGCCTACAATGAGCAGTTCTTC.

The rearrangement joins TRBV5-1 to TRBJ2-1; D possibly corresponds to TRBD2 (7 bases). CDR3 length: 14 amino acids. Germline V gene sequence: CDR1 SGHRS, CDR2 YFSETQ. The V end was cut by 0 bases, the J end by 8 bases, with 12 bases between. The CDR3 reads CASSLARGGDEQFF. CDR3 DNA sequence: TGCGCCAGCAGCTTGGCTAGAGGGGGGGATGAGCAGTTCTTC.

V gene TRBV9 combines with J gene TRBJ1-1; 8 positions agree with TRBD1. Looked up from germline, CDR1 is SGDLS and CDR2 is YYNGEE. Trimming at V came to 0 bases and at J to 11 bases, leaving 6 bases not matched to a gene. The CDR3 sequence is 13 residues long. CDR3 sequence (DNA): TGTGCCAGCAGCGTAGCAGGGGGCTTGGATGCTTTCTTT. It encodes CASSVAGGLDAFF.

The V and J genes are TRBV4-2 and TRBJ1-5; 9 bases line up with TRBD1. Germline trimming cut 3 bases from V and 6 bases from J; bases unmatched to any gene: 6. Germline lookup yields CDR1 LGHNA and CDR2 YNFKEQ. This CDR3 is built from 15 residues. The DNA for the CDR3 is TGTGCCAGCAGCCAGTCACAGGGGGCAGGTCAGCCCCAGCATTTT. Protein sequence: CASSQSQGAGQPQHF.

The sample holds one count of this clone. The chain links TRBV7-3 to TRBJ1-5, with 8 bases aligning to TRBD1. The junction had 12 bases not matched to a gene; V was cut back by 2 bases and J by 3 bases. Germline lookup yields CDR1 SGHTA and CDR2 FQGTGA. CDR3 size: 18 residues. CDR3: CASSLSNLRTGINQPQHF. DNA for the CDR3: TGTGCCAGCAGCTTATCCAACTTAAGGACAGGGATCAATCAGCCCCAGCATTTT.

This rearrangement joins TRBV7-2 to TRBJ1-6; D is unclear. Germline V gene data show CDR1 as SGHTA and CDR2 as FQGNSA. The V gene lost 4 bases and the J gene lost 7 bases, with 14 bases spanning the gap. The CDR3 is 15 amino acids. Here the CDR3 DNA reads TGTGCCAGCAGCTCCAGGAATCTGGTCAATTCACCCCTCCACTTT. Protein: CASSSRNLVNSPLHF.

The chain couples TRBV30 to TRBJ1-6; D is possibly TRBD1 (5 bases). The CDR3 loop spans 14 amino acids. CDR1 and CDR2 (germline): GTSNPN, SVGIG (reference sequence). V gave up 7 bases and J gave up 9 bases, with 19 bases separating them. CDR3 bases: TGTGCCTCGCAGGACGGAGTCCAGGGTTCACCCCTCCACTTT. Its protein product is CASQDGVQGSPLHF.

V gene TRBV2 combines with J gene TRBJ2-2, with 9 bases aligning to TRBD1. The CDR3 is made up of 15 amino acids. Trimming removed 6 bases from V and 6 bases from J; junction bases left unmatched: 8. Germline CDR1 reads SNHLY; CDR2 reads FYNNEI. CDR3 sequence: CASRLDRGYAGELFF. Here the CDR3 DNA reads TGTGCCAGCAGACTGGACAGGGGTTATGCCGGGGAGCTGTTTTTT.

J is TRBJ2-7 and V is TRBV6-1; 10 positions match TRBD1. J was trimmed by 2 bases and V by 4 bases; bases with no gene match: 8. Germline-derived CDR1 and CDR2 are MNHNS and SASEGT. There are 16 residues in the CDR3. The CDR3: CASSVGGQGFPYEQYF. The CDR3 nucleotides are TGTGCCAGCAGTGTTGGGGGACAGGGGTTCCCCTACGAGCAGTACTTC.

The J gene is TRBJ2-7, the V gene TRBV3-1 (or the pseudogene TRBV3-2), with D possibly TRBD1 on 6 matching bases. Per the germline V gene, CDR1 is LGHDT and CDR2 is YNNKEL (reference sequence). V was clipped by 3 bases and J by 4 bases, with 10 bases between them. The length of the CDR3 is 13 residues. This CDR3 reads CASSQGHVYEQYF. As DNA, the CDR3 is TGTGCCAGCAGCCAGGGACACGTTTACGAGCAGTACTTC.

The chain combines TRBV2 with TRBJ2-1; D perhaps matches TRBD2 (6 bases). Germline V gives CDR1 SNHLY, CDR2 FYNNEI. Trimming took off 9 bases at V and 4 bases at J, with 22 bases between the two ends. The CDR3 is 16 residues long. The CDR3, as DNA: TGTGCCAGGAGATTATCCGGGACTGGTGGATACAATGAGCAGTTCTTC. This gives the protein CARRLSGTGGYNEQFF.

The chain recombines TRBV9 with TRBJ2-2; 12 positions agree with TRBD2. Germline-derived CDR1 and CDR2 are SGDLS and YYNGEE. The length of the CDR3 is 17 residues. Trimming cost V 0 bases and J 6 bases; bases outside gene matches: 6. The CDR3 spells CASSVGLAGVLSGELFF. In DNA, the CDR3 is TGTGCCAGCAGCGTAGGACTAGCGGGAGTCCTCTCCGGGGAGCTGTTTTTT.